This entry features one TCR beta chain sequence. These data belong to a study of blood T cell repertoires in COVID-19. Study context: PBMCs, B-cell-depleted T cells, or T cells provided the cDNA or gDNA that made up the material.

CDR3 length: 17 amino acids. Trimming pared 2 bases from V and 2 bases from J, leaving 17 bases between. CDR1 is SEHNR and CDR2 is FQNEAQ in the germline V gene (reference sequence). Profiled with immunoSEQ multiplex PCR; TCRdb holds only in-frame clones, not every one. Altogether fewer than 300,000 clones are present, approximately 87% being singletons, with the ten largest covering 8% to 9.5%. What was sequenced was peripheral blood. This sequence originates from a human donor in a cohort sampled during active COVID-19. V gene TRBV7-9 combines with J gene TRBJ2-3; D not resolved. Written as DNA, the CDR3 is TGTGCCAGCAGCTTACCCCCGCGGAAGGAGCCCACAGATACGCAGTATTTT. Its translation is CASSLPPRKEPTDTQYF.